The subject of this entry is one TCR beta chain. Antigen specificity is unknown. PCR primers comprised 60 Vbeta and 13 Jbeta primers. Authors' methods: Approximately 11 million of the roughly 80 million unique TCR beta chains counted in a later analysis were shared. Using immunoSEQ multiplex PCR, the repertoire was profiled, and TCRdb retains in-frame clones only, with some absent. V, J and clone size were drawn from that table, and D and trimming were deduced from the DNA. This sample carries roughly 150,000 clones, approximately 72% of them seen once, and the ten largest clones take 2% to 2.5%. The source of the sample is a study of cytomegalovirus exposure and HLA in healthy donors. Study-wide results and limits: Most TCR beta V segments were productive about 87% or about 30% of the time in an earlier analysis. As a later analysis showed, several of the most significant clusters appeared to be linked to common viral pathogens.

The sequence was obtained from a man in his forties or fifties in good health and CMV-seronegative. What was sequenced was PBMCs.

As DNA, the CDR3 is TGTGCCAGCAGCTCCATCGACAGGGGAGTACCCTACGAGCAGTACTTC. This gives the protein CASSSIDRGVPYEQYF. This chain connects TRBV7-9 to TRBJ2-7; 8 bases agree with TRBD1. This CDR3 has 16 residues. From germline, CDR1 is SEHNR and CDR2 FQNEAQ (reference sequence). The junction had 10 bases not matched to a gene; V was cut back by 4 bases and J by 2 bases.